Below, 28 T cell receptor beta chains from the same sample are listed, as sequenced in a study of PD-1 blockade in classical Hodgkin lymphoma (dated by TCRdb to the early 2020s). The label giving this sample's time point can be read as: cycle 4 day 1 (C4D1), after less than seven weeks of nivolumab. All trial patients had relapsed after autologous stem cell transplantation, with cohorts A, B and C differing in prior brentuximab vedotin exposure. Libraries were constructed by the immunoSEQ multiplex PCR assay. Here the immuneACCESS table is served through TCRdb, limited to in-frame sequences with V and J called. Missing clones are a known gap in these copies; in checked studies unresolved V genes cover under half, and the rest lacks a known reason. In this sample the table shows tens of thousands of clones, around nine tenths of which occur a single time. The ten most abundant clones make up approximately 6.8% of the sample.

Sequences were derived from peripheral blood mononuclear cells (PBMCs), sampled before the fourth cycle of nivolumab. The source of these receptors is a human donor with classical Hodgkin lymphoma.

In this sample, this clone turned up a few times. The V gene is TRBV29-1, the J gene TRBJ2-1; TRBD2 aligns across 16 bases. Looked up from germline, CDR1 is SQVTM and CDR2 is ANQGSEA. The CDR3 is 15 amino acids. The V gene end was trimmed by 7 bases and the J gene end by 2 bases; junction bases not matched to a gene: 2. As DNA, the CDR3 is TGCAGCGCCGGGACTAGCGGGGGGGCCTACAATGAGCAGTTCTTC. Protein: CSAGTSGGAYNEQFF.

V is TRBV5-1 and J is TRBJ2-7; D unclear. This CDR3 region has 16 residues. CDR1 and CDR2 from the germline V gene are SGHRS and YFSETQ. Trimming left V 0 bases short and J 0 bases short, with 13 bases between. For the CDR3, the DNA is TGCGCCAGCAGCTTGGCCTCGGCGCAAAGCTCCTACGAGCAGTACTTC. This sequence encodes CASSLASAQSSYEQYF.

This clone was observed a single time. The genes are TRBV18 and TRBJ1-5, with D maybe TRBD1 (5 bases). With 2 bases removed from V and 5 bases from J, the gap between germline ends came to 19 bases. Germline values: CDR1 KGHSH, CDR2 LQKENI. The CDR3 extends over 17 amino acids. CDR3 nucleotide sequence: TGTGCCAGCTCACCAGGGGGATGGGGGATGGTACATCAGCCCCAGCATTTT. Protein: CASSPGGWGMVHQPQHF.

J is TRBJ2-7 and V is TRBV7-8; D gene uncertain. The V end lost 2 bases, the J end lost 6 bases, and 14 bases lay between the germline ends. CDR1 and CDR2 from the germline V gene are SGHVS and FQNEAQ. The CDR3 covers 14 residues. The CDR3 region has the DNA TGTGCCAGCAGCTTACGTGCCCAGGACGGCGAGCAGTACTTC. It yields the protein CASSLRAQDGEQYF.

The chain employs TRBV7-6 and TRBJ2-7, with TRBD1 matching over 9 bases. Germline CDR1 and CDR2: SGHVS and FNYEAQ. V dropped 5 bases and J dropped 0; count of bases not matched to a gene: 11. This CDR3 contains 17 residues. The CDR3 loop is CASSHNPGQGSSYEQYF. The DNA of the CDR3 is TGTGCCAGCAGCCATAACCCGGGACAGGGTTCCTCCTACGAGCAGTACTTC.

This clone was seen only a few times. This rearrangement joins TRBV27 to TRBJ2-2, with D possibly TRBD1 on 6 matching bases. The CDR3 sequence is 15 residues long. Germline loops: CDR1 MNHEY, CDR2 SMNVEV (reference sequence). Trimming left V 5 bases short and J 4 bases short, with 14 bases between. The CDR3 DNA sequence: TGTGCCAGCAGTCTGCAACAGGGAGTCACCGGGGAGCTGTTTTTT. It encodes CASSLQQGVTGELFF.

The chain is built from TRBV21-1 and TRBJ1-4; whether TRBD1, the table's D call, matches the DNA was not checked. TRBV21-1 is listed as a pseudogene. The CDR3 totals 13 residues. CDR3 coding DNA: TGTGCCAGCAGCCCTTACAGTGGCGAAAAACTGTTTTTT. Translation gives CASSPYSGEKLFF.

This clone occurred a few times. The gene calls are TRBV7-6 and TRBJ2-5; either TRBD1 or TRBD2 may fit D (6 bases each). Germline-derived CDR1 and CDR2 are SGHVS and FNYEAQ. V was shortened by 0 bases and J by 4 bases, with 30 bases between the two germline ends. The CDR3 length is 21 residues. CDR3 bases: TGTGCCAGCAGCTTAGCGTTAGGGGGGCCCGTATTAGTTGAGGAATTAGAGACCCAGTACTTC. This codes for CASSLALGGPVLVEELETQYF.

The V call is TRBV5-8, the J call TRBJ1-5; the D gene is possibly TRBD1 (6 bases). This CDR3 is built from 15 residues. Trimming removed 0 bases at V and 3 bases at J, with 10 bases between. Germline-derived CDR1 and CDR2 are SGHTS and YDEGEE. The CDR3 sequence: CASSLGGQHNQPQHF. DNA for the CDR3: TGTGCCAGCAGCTTGGGGGGACAACACAATCAGCCCCAGCATTTT.

The CDR3 is CASSLASGYNEQFF. In nucleotides, the CDR3 is TGTGCCAGCAGTTTGGCTAGCGGATACAATGAGCAGTTCTTC. V gene TRBV28 combines with J gene TRBJ2-1; 7 nucleotides agree with TRBD2. Germline trimming cut 3 bases from V and 4 bases from J; bases unmatched to any gene: 3. The CDR3 spans 14 residues. Germline V CDR1 and CDR2: MDHEN, SYDVKM.

The gene calls are TRBV2 and TRBJ2-1, with D tentatively TRBD2 (5 bases). CDR3 length equals 15 residues. Trimming shortened V by 6 bases and J by 6 bases, and 18 bases separated the two germline ends. The germline CDR1 and CDR2 sequences are SNHLY and FYNNEI. The CDR3 here is CASRTPGIVLNEQFF. The CDR3 DNA follows: TGTGCCAGCAGGACGCCGGGAATAGTGCTCAATGAGCAGTTCTTC.

This clone was seen only a few times. The chain links TRBV25-1 to TRBJ2-2; possibly TRBD2 for D (6 bases). The CDR3 covers 18 residues. V lost 1 base to trimming and J lost 0 bases, with 15 bases between them. The V gene's germline CDR1 is MGHDK and CDR2 SYGVNS. The CDR3 coding sequence is TGTGCCAGCAGTGAATTATCGGCGGGACCTTCGAACACCGGGGAGCTGTTTTTT. Its protein product is CASSELSAGPSNTGELFF.

J is TRBJ2-1 and V is TRBV7-3, with D possibly being TRBD1 (6 bases). The ends were cut back, 1 base at V and 8 bases at J, with 15 bases in the middle. Germline CDR1 and CDR2: SGHTA and FQGTGA. The CDR3 runs 15 residues. Here the CDR3 DNA reads TGTGCCAGCAGCTTAAACCCTCGGGACACGGATGAGCAGTTCTTC. Translated, it gives CASSLNPRDTDEQFF.

This sequence joins TRBV6-6 and TRBJ1-1; D is unresolved. CDR1 is MNHNY, CDR2 SVGAGI, per germline (reference sequence). The V and J ends lost 2 bases and 7 bases respectively, with 8 bases between them. The CDR3 has 12 residues. The chain's CDR3 is CASSYLANEAFF. In nucleotides, the CDR3 is TGTGCCAGCAGTTACCTGGCGAATGAAGCTTTCTTT.

The rearrangement uses TRBV2 and TRBJ2-3; 9 bases agree with TRBD1. Germline assignment: CDR1 SNHLY and CDR2 FYNNEI. The CDR3 is 15 amino acids. Unmatched junction bases numbered 8, after V lost 5 bases and J lost 5 bases. CDR3: CASSTGQGSIDTQYF. In DNA, the CDR3 is TGTGCCAGCAGTACCGGACAGGGGAGTATAGATACGCAGTATTTT.

The rearrangement uses TRBV7-9 and TRBJ2-5, with TRBD2 identical over 8 bases. The germline CDR1 and CDR2 sequences are SEHNR and FQNEAQ (reference sequence). The junction had 10 bases not matched to a gene; V was cut back by 5 bases and J by 2 bases. The CDR3 runs 16 residues. CDR3 DNA: TGTGCCAGCAGCGTAGGGCCAACTAGCGGACAAGAGACCCAGTACTTC. Translating gives CASSVGPTSGQETQYF. Based on the CDR3 plus reference TRBV7-9 and TRBJ2-5, the full variable domain is DTGVSQNPRHKITKRGQNVTFRCDPISEHNRLYWYRQTLGQGPEFLTYFQNEAQLEKSRLLSDRFSAERPKGSFSTLEIQRTEQGDSAMYLCASSVGPTSGQETQYFGPGTRLLVL.

CDR3 sequence (DNA): TGTGCCAGCAGTCCCGGGACAGTTCGTGGCTACACCTTC. Translating it yields CASSPGTVRGYTF. This sequence joins TRBV27 and TRBJ1-2; 7 bases are shared with TRBD1. This CDR3 is built from 13 residues. In germline, CDR1 is MNHEY, CDR2 SMNVEV (reference sequence). With 5 bases clipped from V and 7 bases from J, the junction kept 7 bases outside the gene matches.

This clone turned up a few times. The rearrangement links TRBV2 to TRBJ2-1; D unclear. CDR1 and CDR2 (germline): SNHLY, FYNNEI. The CDR3 has 14 residues. V shed 6 bases and J shed 5 bases, with 14 bases lying between them. The CDR3 DNA reads as TGTGCCAGCAGCCCTACCACAGCCAACAATGAGCAGTTCTTC. It translates to CASSPTTANNEQFF.

The chain employs TRBV4-2 and TRBJ1-4, with D hard to call. Germline V gene lookup returns CDR1 LGHNA and CDR2 YNFKEQ. V was trimmed by 0 bases and J by 2 bases, leaving 10 bases between them. CDR3 size: 16 residues. The CDR3 bases are TGTGCCAGCAGCCAAGAGTTTTGGCCTACTAATGAAAAACTGTTTTTT. The encoded protein is CASSQEFWPTNEKLFF.

V usage is TRBV18 and J usage is TRBJ2-1, with 10 nucleotides matching TRBD1. Germline V gives CDR1 KGHSH, CDR2 LQKENI. CDR3 length equals 17 residues. The V segment lost 3 bases and the J segment 7 bases; nucleotides outside the gene matches: 12. The CDR3 protein is CASSPTRGQGRKNEQFF. The CDR3, as DNA: TGTGCCAGCTCACCTACGCGGGGACAGGGGCGGAAAAATGAGCAGTTCTTC.

This rearrangement joins TRBV15 to TRBJ1-1; D unresolved. CDR3 length: 14 residues. V lost 0 bases and J 7 bases, leaving 12 bases between the germline ends. The germline V gene has CDR1 LNHNV and CDR2 YYDKDF (reference sequence). CDR3 amino acids: CATSRDVGVGEAFF. CDR3 nucleotides: TGTGCCACCAGCAGAGATGTGGGTGTAGGTGAAGCTTTCTTT.

This clone was detected only a few times. This chain uses TRBV7-3 with TRBJ2-2; D might be TRBD2 (5 bases). CDR1 SGHTA and CDR2 FQGTGA come from the germline V gene. The CDR3 spans 15 residues. The V end was cut by 0 bases, the J end by 6 bases, with 11 bases between. The CDR3 DNA follows: TGTGCCAGCAGCTTAACAGGGAGTATTGCCGGGGAGCTGTTTTTT. It translates to CASSLTGSIAGELFF.

Here the CDR3 DNA reads TGTGCCAGCAGCGTACATGACGGGAGCAATCAGCCCCAGCATTTT. This encodes CASSVHDGSNQPQHF. The chain is built from TRBV9 and TRBJ1-5; unclear D gene. Germline-derived CDR1 and CDR2 are SGDLS and YYNGEE. V shed 1 base and J shed 1 base, with 9 bases lying between them. This CDR3 region has 15 residues.

The V and J genes are TRBV5-1 and TRBJ2-4; 9 nucleotides align to TRBD1. Germline lookup yields CDR1 SGHRS and CDR2 YFSETQ. The CDR3 spans 17 residues. V lost 3 bases and J lost 1; bases outside the gene matches: 8. CDR3 DNA sequence: TGCGCCAGCAGCTCTCTTCCCGGGACAGGGGCCAAAAACATTCAGTACTTC. Protein product: CASSSLPGTGAKNIQYF.

The chain recombines TRBV4-2 with TRBJ2-2; the D is unclear. With 1 base removed from V and 4 bases from J, the gap between germline ends came to 16 bases. The CDR3 has 17 residues. The germline V gene has CDR1 LGHNA and CDR2 YNFKEQ. The CDR3: CASSQVKASRSTGELFF. CDR3 nucleotides: TGTGCCAGCAGCCAAGTGAAAGCGTCTAGAAGCACCGGGGAGCTGTTTTTT.

This CDR3 is CASSIPGPRLRYTDTQYF. DNA of the CDR3: TGTGCCAGCAGCATACCGGGACCTCGACTTAGATACACAGATACGCAGTATTTT. The chain has TRBV21-1 and TRBJ2-3. TRBV21-1 is given as a pseudogene. The CDR3 is made up of 18 amino acids.

The rearrangement joins TRBV11-3 to TRBJ2-7; D might be TRBD1 (6 bases). The length of the CDR3 is 13 residues. Germline V lookup: CDR1 SGHNT, CDR2 YENEEA. V lost 5 bases and J lost 5, with 13 bases in between. The CDR3 sequence is CASSARWGHEQYF. CDR3 coding DNA: TGTGCCAGCAGCGCCCGATGGGGGCACGAGCAGTACTTC.

V gene TRBV10-3 combines with J gene TRBJ2-5; TRBD2 aligns across 10 bases. CDR3 length equals 15 residues. The V segment lost 5 bases and the J segment 5 bases; nucleotides outside the gene matches: 8. In germline, CDR1 is ENHRY, CDR2 SYGVKD. Here the CDR3 reads CAISRASGSVETQYF. The CDR3 nucleotides read TGTGCCATCAGTAGGGCTAGCGGGAGTGTGGAGACCCAGTACTTC.